The 5 T cell receptor beta chains reported below all come from one sample, sequenced in a study of cytomegalovirus exposure and HLA in healthy donors. The study ran its PCR with 60 Vbeta and 13 Jbeta primers. Repertoires were generated with immunoSEQ multiplex PCR, while TCRdb's copy carries only in-frame clones and drops some. Counted here are some 130,000 clones, approximately 80% occurring once; the ten biggest clones make up 2.2%. Sequenced: PBMCs. Receptors originate from a man aged 30 to 39 in good health and CMV-seronegative.

The chain links TRBV7-2 to TRBJ2-2; 7 nucleotides match TRBD2. The germline V gene has CDR1 SGHTA and CDR2 FQGNSA. With V trimmed by 1 base and J by 5 bases, 4 bases remained unmatched. The CDR3 covers 15 residues. The CDR3 DNA reads as TGTGCCAGCAGCTTAGGCGGGAGAGCAACCGGGGAGCTGTTTTTT. Residues: CASSLGGRATGELFF. Drawing the rest from reference TRBV7-2 and TRBJ2-2, the complete variable domain is GAGVSQSPSNKVTEKGKDVELRCDPISGHTALYWYRQSLGQGLEFLIYFQGNSAPDKSGLPSDRFSAERTGGSVSTLTIQRTQQEDSAVYLCASSLGGRATGELFFGEGSRLTVL.

The genes are TRBV10-3 and TRBJ1-1; perhaps TRBD1 as D (5 bases). The germline gives CDR1 ENHRY, CDR2 SYGVKD. Between the trimmed V and J ends, which lost 10 bases and 1 base, there was a span of 16 bases. This CDR3 region has 14 residues. CDR3 nucleotide sequence: TGTGCCACTGGATCGACAGCCTCGAACACTGAAGCTTTCTTT. Amino acids: CATGSTASNTEAFF.

The V and J genes are TRBV5-1 and TRBJ1-2, with TRBD1 identical over 7 bases. The V gene's germline CDR1 is SGHRS and CDR2 YFSETQ. This CDR3 is 16 amino acids long. V lost 5 bases to trimming and J lost 3 bases; unmatched junction nucleotides: 13. The CDR3 here is CASRYSTGRSDYGYTF. DNA of the CDR3: TGCGCCAGCAGATACTCGACAGGGAGGTCCGACTATGGCTACACCTTC.

The chain employs TRBV11-3 and TRBJ2-7; TRBD2 matches at 12 bases. The junction had 0 bases not matched to a gene; V was cut back by 3 bases and J by 6 bases. The CDR3 has 13 residues. Germline CDR1 and CDR2: SGHNT and YENEEA. CDR3 nucleotide sequence: TGTGCCAGCAGCTTGGGACTAGCGGGCGAGCAGTACTTC. Translated: CASSLGLAGEQYF.

Comments on this clone: Within the sample, other DNA sequences also encode this same CDR3. J is TRBJ1-1 and V is TRBV2; D ambiguous. CDR3 length: 14 residues. Trimming removed 4 bases from V and 7 bases from J, with 16 bases in between. From germline, CDR1 is SNHLY and CDR2 FYNNEI. In DNA form, the CDR3 reads TGTGCCAGCAGTGGCCCCGCGGGCAAAGTTGAAGCTTTCTTT. Translating gives CASSGPAGKVEAFF.